This passage covers 21 T cell receptor beta chains from one sample sequenced in a study of T cells in Graves' hyperthyroidism and ophthalmopathy. Amplification of TCR beta CDR3 regions used RNA as the template. Carried out on the TCR CDR3, a first-round RT-PCR used the HTBI primer set. Via MiXCR, TCRdb re-called the multiplex PCR reads, giving one row per CDR3 protein. In the table there are a few hundred thousand distinct CDR3 sequences, roughly 50% of which are singletons. Sequences were obtained from peripheral blood or thyroid tissue (not recorded which). The receptors shown here come from a young woman with Graves' hyperthyroidism.

With respect to this clonotype: A much more abundant neighbour one base away suggests this may be a read error. The chain couples TRBV7-2 to TRBJ1-5; D ambiguous. Germline lookup yields CDR1 SGHTA and CDR2 FQGNSA. There are 13 residues in the CDR3. The CDR3 DNA reads as TGTGCCAGCAGCTTAGGGAGGTATCAGCCCCGGCATTTT. Translating gives CASSLGRYQPRHF.

This clonotype was detected many times. The V and J genes are TRBV2 and TRBJ1-3; D is undetermined. Trimming cost V 6 bases and J 1 base, with 7 bases left between them. The CDR3 contains 13 residues. Germline V gives CDR1 SNHLY, CDR2 FYNNEI. The CDR3 DNA sequence: TGTGCCAGCAGCTGGGCATCTGGAAACACCATATATTTT. This sequence encodes CASSWASGNTIYF.

Ten or more counts support this clonotype. V usage is TRBV7-9 and J usage is TRBJ1-1; D remains unclear. Trimming took off 2 bases at V and 4 bases at J, with 8 bases between the two ends. CDR3 size: 13 residues. The germline V gene encodes CDR1 SEHNR and CDR2 FQNEAQ (reference sequence). CDR3 in DNA: TGTGCCAGCAGCTTACTGTCTGGCACTGAAGCTTTCTTT. It is translated as CASSLLSGTEAFF.

The DNA for the CDR3 is TGTGCCAGCAGCCTTGGACTAGCTACCGAGCAGTACTTC. Protein: CASSLGLATEQYF. The rearrangement links TRBV2 to TRBJ2-7, with 8 bases that match TRBD2. The length of the CDR3 is 13 residues. Germline values: CDR1 SNHLY, CDR2 FYNNEI. J gave up 6 bases and V 6 bases, and 7 bases lay outside the gene matches.

The chain is built from TRBV10-3 and TRBJ1-2; D remains ambiguous. V gave up 6 bases and J gave up 8 bases, with 22 bases separating them. This CDR3 has 15 residues. Germline V CDR1 and CDR2: ENHRY, SYGVKD. The CDR3 nucleotides read TGTGCCATCAGGAGTTCATCCAGTGGCGGCCGCGGCTACACCTTC. Amino acid sequence: CAIRSSSSGGRGYTF.

Ten or more counts support this clonotype. This chain connects TRBV2 to TRBJ1-6; D gene uncertain. The V end lost 6 bases, the J end lost 7 bases, and 13 bases lay between the germline ends. The CDR3 extends over 14 amino acids. Germline CDR1 and CDR2: SNHLY and FYNNEI. As DNA, the CDR3 is TGTGCCAGCAGCATGGGGTTGGGGAATTCACCCCTCCACTTT. Its protein is CASSMGLGNSPLHF.

V usage is TRBV7-9 and J usage is TRBJ2-7; D uncertain. Germline CDR1 is SEHNR and CDR2 is FQNEAQ (reference sequence). This CDR3 is 16 amino acids long. V lost 3 bases to trimming and J lost 0 bases, with 15 bases between them. Here the CDR3 reads CASSLGRAWSSYEQYF. The CDR3 DNA reads TGTGCCAGCAGCTTGGGTAGGGCTTGGAGCTCCTACGAGCAGTACTTC. The entire variable domain, with the rest obtained from reference TRBV7-9 and TRBJ2-7, is as follows: DTGVSQNPRHKITKRGQNVTFRCDPISEHNRLYWYRQTLGQGPEFLTYFQNEAQLEKSRLLSDRFSAERPKGSFSTLEIQRTEQGDSAMYLCASSLGRAWSSYEQYFGPGTRLTVT.

This clonotype was found many times. The chain is built from TRBV20-1 and TRBJ2-6, with D uncertain. The CDR3 is 14 amino acids. From germline, CDR1 is DFQATT and CDR2 SNEGSKA (reference sequence). The V gene lost 5 bases and the J gene lost 6 bases, with 14 bases spanning the gap. CDR3 coding DNA: TGCAGTGCTCCGAACATCCTGGAGGCCAACGTCCTGACTTTC. Encoded protein: CSAPNILEANVLTF.

This clonotype showed up many times. This CDR3 is CASSIQGALRAGYTF. The CDR3 nucleotides are TGTGCCAGCAGCATTCAGGGGGCGTTGCGCGCCGGCTACACCTTC. The chain uses TRBV7-2 and TRBJ1-2; 8 bases align to TRBD1. Per germline, CDR1 SGHTA and CDR2 FQGNSA. The CDR3 sequence is 15 residues long. V gave up 5 bases and J gave up 8 bases; unmatched junction bases: 13.

Points on this clonotype: Mismatch with germline at one junction end may stem from a read error. This chain joins TRBV7-6 and TRBJ1-1, with 10 bases that match TRBD1. This CDR3 spans 16 amino acids. CDR1 is SGHVS and CDR2 is FNYEAQ in the germline V gene. CDR3 in amino acids: CASSKRRQGAYTEASF. The CDR3 DNA reads as TGTGCCAGCAGCAAGAGGAGACAGGGGGCTTACACTGAAGCTTCCTTT.

The rearrangement uses TRBV7-2 and TRBJ2-2; possible D gene TRBD2, 5 bases. Germline V gives CDR1 SGHTA, CDR2 FQGNSA. Trimming cost V 4 bases and J 3 bases, with 12 bases left between them. The CDR3 covers 15 residues. This chain's CDR3 is CASSSVIGDTGELFF. In DNA, the CDR3 is TGTGCCAGCAGCTCCGTTATCGGGGACACCGGGGAGCTGTTTTTT.

J is TRBJ2-5 and V is TRBV10-3, with 9 bases lining up with TRBD2. V gave up 5 bases and J gave up 2 bases; unmatched junction bases: 3. The CDR3 totals 14 residues. Germline V gene data show CDR1 as ENHRY and CDR2 as SYGVKD. For the CDR3, the DNA is TGTGCCATCAGTCTAGCGGGGCCACAAGAGACCCAGTACTTC. Translated: CAISLAGPQETQYF.

The chain joins TRBV7-9 to TRBJ2-2; D unclear. V was trimmed by 2 bases and J by 2 bases, leaving 6 bases between them. The CDR3 loop spans 14 amino acids. CDR1 SEHNR and CDR2 FQNEAQ come from the germline V gene (reference sequence). The CDR3 DNA sequence: TGTGCCAGCAGCTTACCTCCAAACACCGGGGAGCTGTTTTTT. Translated, it gives CASSLPPNTGELFF.

CDR3 coding DNA: TGCAGTGGGAGTCAGTCCAGCGCGAGCTCCTACGAGCAGTACTTC. It codes for CSGSQSSASSYEQYF. This chain links TRBV20-1 with TRBJ2-7; D is unresolved. Germline V lookup: CDR1 DFQATT, CDR2 SNEGSKA (reference sequence). V was clipped by 7 bases and J by 0 bases, with 19 bases between them. The CDR3 extends over 15 amino acids.

In its sample, this clonotype was seen once. The chain uses TRBV7-2 and TRBJ2-7; D gene uncertain. This CDR3 has 13 residues. Germline loops: CDR1 SGHTA, CDR2 FQGNSA. V lost 7 bases, J lost 1 base, and 11 bases lay in between. CDR3 amino acids: CASTLPSSYEQYF. The CDR3 DNA follows: TGTGCCAGCACCCTGCCCAGTTCCTACGAGCAGTACTTC. The full variable domain, its missing parts supplied by reference TRBV7-2 and TRBJ2-7, is GAGVSQSPSNKVTEKGKDVELRCDPISGHTALYWYRQSLGQGLEFLIYFQGNSAPDKSGLPSDRFSAERTGGSVSTLTIQRTQQEDSAVYLCASTLPSSYEQYFGPGTRLTVT.

About this clonotype itself: The junction and the germline gene differ at one end; a read error may be behind it. The chain couples TRBV7-2 to TRBJ1-3; D possibly corresponds to TRBD1 (6 bases). The CDR3 extends over 15 amino acids. The germline V gene encodes CDR1 SGHTA and CDR2 FQGNSA. The CDR3 nucleotides are TGCGCCAGCAGCCTCTCCAGGACAGCAGGAAACACCATATATTTT. This sequence encodes CASSLSRTAGNTIYF.

The J gene is TRBJ2-6, the V gene TRBV2; D could derive from TRBD1 or TRBD2 (5 bases each). Germline assignment: CDR1 SNHLY and CDR2 FYNNEI. The CDR3 runs 12 residues. V was shortened by 11 bases and J by 7 bases, with 12 bases between the two germline ends. The CDR3 reads CALPGPANVLTF. CDR3 in DNA: TGTGCCCTACCGGGACCCGCCAACGTCCTGACTTTC.

The rearrangement links TRBV2 to TRBJ1-1, with 7 nucleotides matching TRBD1. The CDR3 is made up of 14 amino acids. Germline CDR1 is SNHLY and CDR2 is FYNNEI. J was trimmed by 2 bases and V by 8 bases; bases with no gene match: 8. The CDR3 reads CASLYDRANTEAFF. In DNA form, the CDR3 reads TGTGCCAGCTTATACGACAGGGCCAACACTGAAGCTTTCTTT. The variable domain in full, with the rest retrieved from reference TRBV2 and TRBJ1-1, is EPEVTQTPSHQVTQMGQEVILRCVPISNHLYFYWYRQILGQKVEFLVSFYNNEISEKSEIFDDQFSVERPDGSNFTLKIRSTKLEDSAMYFCASLYDRANTEAFFGQGTRLTVV.

This clonotype was counted a few times. The rearrangement joins TRBV2 to TRBJ1-1; D possibly corresponds to TRBD1 (6 bases). This CDR3 has 15 residues. V lost 5 bases and J 1 base, leaving 14 bases between the germline ends. From germline, CDR1 is SNHLY and CDR2 FYNNEI. CDR3: CASSSAGHTNTEAFF. The CDR3 DNA follows: TGTGCCAGCAGTTCTGCGGGACACACGAACACTGAAGCTTTCTTT.

About this clonotype itself: A much larger clone lies a single base off, so this may be a read error. The CDR3 loop reads CATSSRFGRLRYGYTF. CDR3 in DNA: TGTGCCACCAGCAGCAGGTTCGGGCGGCTTCGTTATGGCTACACCTTC. The chain has TRBV15 and TRBJ1-2, with no clear D. Germline CDR1 LNHNV, CDR2 YYDKDF (reference sequence). The V end lost 3 bases, the J end lost 5 bases, and 19 bases lay between the germline ends. The CDR3 spans 16 residues.

V and J are TRBV20-1 and TRBJ2-2; tentatively, D is TRBD2 (5 bases). The CDR3 sequence is 14 residues long. Germline CDR1 reads DFQATT; CDR2 reads SNEGSKA (reference sequence). V shed 1 base and J shed 0 bases, with 6 bases lying between them. CDR3 sequence reads: CSARGLTNTGELFF. CDR3 nucleotides: TGCAGTGCTAGAGGACTAACGAACACCGGGGAGCTGTTTTTT.